One sample yielded the 7 T cell receptor beta chains listed below, sequenced in a study of blood T cell repertoires in COVID-19. Assay used: immunoSEQ multiplex PCR; TCRdb lists only in-frame clones, some missing. In the table there are roughly 430,000 clones, approximately 88% of which are singletons. Sequencing was performed on PBMCs or T cells enriched from blood (not recorded which). The receptors shown here come from a woman aged 40 to 50 with acute COVID-19.

Remarks on this clone: This sample includes further DNA sequences coding for the same CDR3. The V gene is TRBV2, the J gene TRBJ1-5, with 10 bases matching TRBD1. This CDR3 has 14 amino acids. Germline-derived CDR1 and CDR2 are SNHLY and FYNNEI. J lost 4 bases, V lost 5 bases, and 2 bases had no gene match. For the CDR3, the DNA is TGTGCCAGCAGTCCGGGACAGGGGAATCAGCCCCAGCATTTT. Protein product: CASSPGQGNQPQHF. Complete variable domain (other parts from reference TRBV2 and TRBJ1-5): EPEVTQTPSHQVTQMGQEVILRCVPISNHLYFYWYRQILGQKVEFLVSFYNNEISEKSEIFDDQFSVERPDGSNFTLKIRSTKLEDSAMYFCASSPGQGNQPQHFGDGTRLSIL.

Of note for this clone: One base away lies a much larger clone, so this may be a sequencing read error. The same CDR3 arises from other DNA sequences in this sample as well. The chain couples TRBV7-9 to TRBJ1-1; D uncertain. The length of the CDR3 is 13 residues. Germline V gene lookup returns CDR1 SEHNR and CDR2 FQNEAQ (reference sequence). The ends were cut back, 2 bases at V and 1 base at J, with 5 bases in the middle. The chain's CDR3 is CASSLSGNTEAFF. DNA of the CDR3: TGTGCCAGCAGCTTATCAGGGAACACTGAAGCTTTCTTT.

This sequence joins TRBV5-4 and TRBJ1-6, with 7 bases fitting TRBD1. The CDR3 runs 18 residues. CDR1 is SGHNT and CDR2 is YYREEE in the germline V gene (reference sequence). The trim removed 3 bases at V and 0 bases at J, leaving 9 bases unmatched. DNA for the CDR3: TGTGCCAGCAGCTCGGAGGCAGGGGGGAGCTCCTATAATTCACCCCTCCACTTT. This translates into CASSSEAGGSSYNSPLHF.

J is TRBJ1-2 and V is TRBV6-2 or TRBV6-3, with D possibly matching TRBD1 (6 bases). The V and J ends lost 3 bases and 2 bases respectively, with 10 bases between them. The CDR3 spans 14 residues. Germline V gene sequence: CDR1 MNHEY, CDR2 SVGEGT. The CDR3 nucleotides read TGTGCCAGCAGTTATGGGGGACACAACTATGGCTACACCTTC. It translates to CASSYGGHNYGYTF.

This chain joins TRBV2 and TRBJ2-1; TRBD2 matches 10 bases. CDR3 size: 15 residues. Germline trimming cut 5 bases from V and 5 bases from J; bases unmatched to any gene: 6. Germline V gene data show CDR1 as SNHLY and CDR2 as FYNNEI. The CDR3 reads CASSMPLAGHNEQFF. CDR3 coding DNA: TGTGCCAGCAGTATGCCACTAGCGGGGCACAATGAGCAGTTCTTC. Filled out from reference TRBV2 and TRBJ2-1, the complete variable domain reads EPEVTQTPSHQVTQMGQEVILRCVPISNHLYFYWYRQILGQKVEFLVSFYNNEISEKSEIFDDQFSVERPDGSNFTLKIRSTKLEDSAMYFCASSMPLAGHNEQFFGPGTRLTVL.

The chain employs TRBV5-8 and TRBJ1-5; possible D gene TRBD1, 5 bases. Germline CDR1 and CDR2: SGHTS and YDEGEE. Deletions cut 3 bases from V and 3 bases from J, with 10 bases between. The CDR3 consists of 14 residues. The CDR3 sequence: CASSSGHLNQPQHF. CDR3 nucleotide sequence: TGTGCCAGCAGCTCCGGACACCTCAATCAGCCCCAGCATTTT.

The CDR3 spells CASRGTHAGELFF. The CDR3 DNA sequence: TGTGCCAGCAGGGGGACTCACGCCGGGGAGCTGTTTTTT. The chain combines TRBV11-3 with TRBJ2-2; a possible D gene is TRBD2 (6 bases). V was pared by 6 bases and J by 6 bases, with 11 bases between. The CDR3 contains 13 residues. Germline V gene sequence: CDR1 SGHNT, CDR2 YENEEA.